These T cell receptor beta chains were read from a single sample in a study of CD8 T cells in Susac syndrome. Each CDR3 protein gets one entry after TCRdb re-called the immunoSEQ multiplex PCR reads with MiXCR. Among more than 95,000 distinct CDR3 sequences, more than 90% were seen once, and the ten largest hold around 0.2%. Source material: CD8+ T cells from PBMCs. All receptors come from a human donor with Susac syndrome. Both conserved end residues are part of each CDR3. D genes are given only for firm matches. A row's size may be missing; if present it is once, few, many or a size class.

d_call: TRBD2
clone_size: .
j_call: TRBJ2-3
v_call: TRBV6-4
cdr3_nt: TGTGCCAGCAGCGCAGATGGGACTAGCGGCACAGATACGCAGTATTTT
cdr3_aa: CASSADGTSGTDTQYF

d_call: TRBD2
clone_size: .
j_call: TRBJ2-2
v_call: TRBV20-1
cdr3_nt: TGCAGTGCTAGGCTTGTTAGCGGGAGTGAGGTCGGGGAGCTGTTTTTT
cdr3_aa: CSARLVSGSEVGELFF

d_call: TRBD2
clone_size: once
j_call: TRBJ2-7
v_call: TRBV12-3/TRBV12-4
cdr3_nt: TGTGCCAGCAGTTTAGGGTCTAGCGGGCCGAATTCTTCCTACGAGCAGTACTTC
cdr3_aa: CASSLGSSGPNSSYEQYF

d_call: TRBD1
clone_size: .
j_call: TRBJ1-6
v_call: TRBV5-1
cdr3_nt: TGCGCCAGCAGCTTCCACAGGGGGCCCCCTGAGATGGCCCTCCACTTT
cdr3_aa: CASSFHRGPPEMALHF

d_call: .
clone_size: few
j_call: TRBJ2-2
v_call: TRBV4-2
cdr3_nt: TGTGCCAGCAGCTGGCGGGACAGCAGCACCGGGGAGCTGTTTTTT
cdr3_aa: CASSWRDSSTGELFF

d_call: .
clone_size: .
j_call: TRBJ2-5
v_call: TRBV12-3/TRBV12-4
cdr3_nt: TGTGCCAGCAGTTTAGGGCAGCAAGAGACCCAGTACTTC
cdr3_aa: CASSLGQQETQYF

d_call: TRBD2
clone_size: .
j_call: TRBJ2-2
v_call: TRBV2
cdr3_nt: TGTGCCAGCAGTGAAGGGCTAGCGGAGAACACCGGGGAGCTGTTTTTT
cdr3_aa: CASSEGLAENTGELFF

d_call: TRBD2
clone_size: .
j_call: TRBJ2-1
v_call: TRBV5-4
cdr3_nt: TGTGCCAGCAGCACCGCTAGCGGGAGTATCAATGAGCAGTTCTTC
cdr3_aa: CASSTASGSINEQFF

d_call: .
clone_size: .
j_call: TRBJ1-1
v_call: TRBV2
cdr3_nt: TGTGCCAGCAGTGAAATATATGGAGAAGCTTTCTTT
cdr3_aa: CASSEIYGEAFF

d_call: .
clone_size: once
j_call: TRBJ2-5
v_call: TRBV2
cdr3_nt: TGTGCCAGCAGTAGGTCAGCGGGACAATTACAAGAGACCCAGTACTTC
cdr3_aa: CASSRSAGQLQETQYF

d_call: .
clone_size: once
j_call: TRBJ2-1
v_call: TRBV7-3
cdr3_nt: TGTGCCAGCAGCTTCACAGGGAGCTATGAGCAGTTCTTC
cdr3_aa: CASSFTGSYEQFF

d_call: .
clone_size: once
j_call: TRBJ2-1
v_call: TRBV19
cdr3_nt: TGTGCCAGTAGTATGACGGGGCGAATTATGCAGTTCTTC
cdr3_aa: CASSMTGRIMQFF

d_call: .
clone_size: .
j_call: TRBJ2-7
v_call: TRBV7-8
cdr3_nt: TGTGCCAGCAGCCCGGGTTTCGGGCGCGGGCCCGAGCAGTACTTC
cdr3_aa: CASSPGFGRGPEQYF

d_call: .
clone_size: .
j_call: TRBJ1-4
v_call: TRBV30
cdr3_nt: TGTGCCTGGAGTGACATGACTAATGAAAAACTGTTTTTT
cdr3_aa: CAWSDMTNEKLFF

d_call: .
clone_size: .
j_call: TRBJ1-5
v_call: TRBV5-6
cdr3_nt: TGTGCCAGCAGCTTGGGTACAGGGTATCAGCCCCAGCATTTT
cdr3_aa: CASSLGTGYQPQHF

d_call: TRBD1
clone_size: .
j_call: TRBJ2-3
v_call: TRBV5-1
cdr3_nt: TGCGCCAGCAGCCCTATGACAGGGTCGACAGATACGCAGTATTTT
cdr3_aa: CASSPMTGSTDTQYF

d_call: .
clone_size: .
j_call: TRBJ2-2
v_call: TRBV6-4
cdr3_nt: TGTGCCACCTCACGAGGGGGAGATGAAACCGGGGAGCTGTTTTTT
cdr3_aa: CATSRGGDETGELFF

d_call: .
clone_size: .
j_call: TRBJ2-7
v_call: TRBV19
cdr3_nt: TGTGCCAGTAGTATCACCGTTGGGGCCTACGAGCAGTACTTC
cdr3_aa: CASSITVGAYEQYF

d_call: TRBD1
clone_size: .
j_call: TRBJ1-1
v_call: TRBV7-9
cdr3_nt: TGTGCCAGCAGCTCGGGACAGGGAGAAGCTTTCTTT
cdr3_aa: CASSSGQGEAFF

d_call: .
clone_size: few
j_call: TRBJ2-7
v_call: TRBV13
cdr3_nt: TGTGCCAGCAGCTTCCTCGGGGCGGAGCAGTACTTC
cdr3_aa: CASSFLGAEQYF

d_call: TRBD2
clone_size: .
j_call: TRBJ2-1
v_call: TRBV12-3/TRBV12-4
cdr3_nt: TGTGCCAGCAGTCCCCTGGGTAGCGGGAGATCCTACAATGAGCAGTTCTTC
cdr3_aa: CASSPLGSGRSYNEQFF

d_call: .
clone_size: .
j_call: TRBJ2-7
v_call: TRBV20-1
cdr3_nt: TGCAGTGCTAGAGAAGGCAGGAGCTCCTACGAGCAGTACTTC
cdr3_aa: CSAREGRSSYEQYF

d_call: TRBD2
clone_size: .
j_call: TRBJ2-3
v_call: TRBV20-1
cdr3_nt: TGCAGTGCTCGAATTAGCGGGAGCGAGATAGATACGCAGTATTTT
cdr3_aa: CSARISGSEIDTQYF

d_call: TRBD1
clone_size: once
j_call: TRBJ1-1
v_call: TRBV30
cdr3_nt: TGTGCCTGGAGTTCTGGACAGGGAGCTTTCTTT
cdr3_aa: CAWSSGQGAFF

d_call: .
clone_size: .
j_call: TRBJ2-7
v_call: TRBV6-5
cdr3_nt: TGTGCCAGCAGTTACGCATTTGGAGGGTCCTACGAGCAGTACTTC
cdr3_aa: CASSYAFGGSYEQYF

d_call: .
clone_size: once
j_call: TRBJ2-7
v_call: TRBV7-8
cdr3_nt: TGTGCCAGCAGCAATCACCTAGCCTACGAGCAGTACTTC
cdr3_aa: CASSNHLAYEQYF